The T cell receptor (beta chain) under discussion was sequenced for a study of type 1 regulatory T cells. Overall study: T-allo10 is an in vitro-generated, Tr1-enriched CD4 T cell product specific for alloantigen. Study observations and caveats: Compared with non-type 1 regulatory T cells, type 1 regulatory T cells showed a more restricted TCR repertoire.

This clonotype was seen repeatedly, ten times or more. The antigen is not known. The germline V gene encodes CDR1 DFQATT and CDR2 SNEGSKA (reference sequence). The CDR3 totals 13 residues. The V end lost 5 bases, the J end lost 9 bases, and 17 bases lay between the germline ends. TCRdb reprocessed the reads with MiXCR, giving one entry per CDR3 protein. The sample holds under 75,000 distinct CDR3 sequences, about 20% seen once. The TCR comes from a human donor in good health. Sequencing used cultured type 1 regulatory T (Tr1) cells, either the whole culture or a sorted fraction (not recorded which). The rearrangement uses TRBV20-1 and TRBJ1-5, with D uncertain. The CDR3 protein is CSAVTRVNGPQHF. Written as DNA, the CDR3 is TGCAGTGCTGTGACAAGGGTAAATGGGCCCCAGCATTTT.